The rows below give T cell receptor beta chains drawn from one sample of a study of T-cell memory formation after mild COVID-19. TCRdb re-called the 5' RACE reads through MiXCR, storing one row per CDR3 protein. Of fewer than 450,000 distinct CDR3 sequences in the sample, around 24% are singletons; the top ten hold around 9.5%. The specimen sequenced was PBMCs or a T cell subset sorted from them (not recorded which). The receptors shown here come from an adult woman who had mild COVID-19 (a few samples of this study predate the infection). Cell type and time point are not known. Each CDR3 is given with its conserved first and last residue. A D gene is named only where the DNA matches it firmly. Not every row has a clone size; where given, it reads once, few, many or a size class.

j_call v_call clone_size d_call cdr3_nt cdr3_aa
TRBJ2-7 TRBV7-2 few TRBD2 TGTGCCAGCAGCTTAGGAGGGACTAGCCTCGAGCAGTACTTC CASSLGGTSLEQYF
TRBJ2-4 TRBV20-1 . . TGCAGTGCTAGAGACCGTAGGAGCACCAGCTGGGCCAAAAACATTCAGTACTTC CSARDRRSTSWAKNIQYF
TRBJ2-1 TRBV7-8 . . TGTGCCAGCAGCTTAGGTCCGGGATTGGAGCAGTTCTTC CASSLGPGLEQFF
TRBJ2-4 TRBV7-2 . . TGTGCCAGCAGAGACAGAGCCAAAAACATTCAGTACTTC CASRDRAKNIQYF
TRBJ2-7 TRBV12-3/TRBV12-4 . . TGTGCCAGCAGAGTCGGTCTGGAGCAGTACTTC CASRVGLEQYF
TRBJ1-3 TRBV3-1 . TRBD1 TGTGCCAGCAGCCAAGACCCAGGGGGTCGAAACACCATATATTTT CASSQDPGGRNTIYF
TRBJ2-7 TRBV20-1 few TRBD2 TGCAGTGCTAGAGCGGCGGGGGAAATTCCAGAGCAGTACTTC CSARAAGEIPEQYF
TRBJ1-2 TRBV12-3/TRBV12-4 many . TGTGCCAGCAGTACAGGCTATGGCTACACCTTC CASSTGYGYTF
TRBJ1-2 TRBV20-1 . . TGCAGTGTCGGTGACAGGAATTTCTATGGCTACACCTTC CSVGDRNFYGYTF
TRBJ2-7 TRBV7-2 . . TGTGCCAGCAGCTTAGTCGCAGGGGCCTCCTACGAGCAGTACTTC CASSLVAGASYEQYF
TRBJ2-1 TRBV12-3/TRBV12-4 . TRBD2 TGTGCCAGCTCATTAGCGGGAGTGGTTAATAAGAAGTTCTTC CASSLAGVVNKKFF
TRBJ2-5 TRBV15 few . TGTGCCACCAGCAACCTGGACAACAGGCAAGAGACCCAGTACTTC CATSNLDNRQETQYF
TRBJ2-3 TRBV5-1 many . TGTGCCAGCAGCCCGGACACAGATACGCAGTATTTT CASSPDTDTQYF
TRBJ2-5 TRBV4-1 few TRBD2 TGCGCCAGCAGCGAACTAGCGGGGGAGACCCAGTACTTC CASSELAGETQYF
TRBJ2-7 TRBV15 few . TGTGCCACCAGCAGAGCAGCCTTGGGGGAGCAGTACTTC CATSRAALGEQYF